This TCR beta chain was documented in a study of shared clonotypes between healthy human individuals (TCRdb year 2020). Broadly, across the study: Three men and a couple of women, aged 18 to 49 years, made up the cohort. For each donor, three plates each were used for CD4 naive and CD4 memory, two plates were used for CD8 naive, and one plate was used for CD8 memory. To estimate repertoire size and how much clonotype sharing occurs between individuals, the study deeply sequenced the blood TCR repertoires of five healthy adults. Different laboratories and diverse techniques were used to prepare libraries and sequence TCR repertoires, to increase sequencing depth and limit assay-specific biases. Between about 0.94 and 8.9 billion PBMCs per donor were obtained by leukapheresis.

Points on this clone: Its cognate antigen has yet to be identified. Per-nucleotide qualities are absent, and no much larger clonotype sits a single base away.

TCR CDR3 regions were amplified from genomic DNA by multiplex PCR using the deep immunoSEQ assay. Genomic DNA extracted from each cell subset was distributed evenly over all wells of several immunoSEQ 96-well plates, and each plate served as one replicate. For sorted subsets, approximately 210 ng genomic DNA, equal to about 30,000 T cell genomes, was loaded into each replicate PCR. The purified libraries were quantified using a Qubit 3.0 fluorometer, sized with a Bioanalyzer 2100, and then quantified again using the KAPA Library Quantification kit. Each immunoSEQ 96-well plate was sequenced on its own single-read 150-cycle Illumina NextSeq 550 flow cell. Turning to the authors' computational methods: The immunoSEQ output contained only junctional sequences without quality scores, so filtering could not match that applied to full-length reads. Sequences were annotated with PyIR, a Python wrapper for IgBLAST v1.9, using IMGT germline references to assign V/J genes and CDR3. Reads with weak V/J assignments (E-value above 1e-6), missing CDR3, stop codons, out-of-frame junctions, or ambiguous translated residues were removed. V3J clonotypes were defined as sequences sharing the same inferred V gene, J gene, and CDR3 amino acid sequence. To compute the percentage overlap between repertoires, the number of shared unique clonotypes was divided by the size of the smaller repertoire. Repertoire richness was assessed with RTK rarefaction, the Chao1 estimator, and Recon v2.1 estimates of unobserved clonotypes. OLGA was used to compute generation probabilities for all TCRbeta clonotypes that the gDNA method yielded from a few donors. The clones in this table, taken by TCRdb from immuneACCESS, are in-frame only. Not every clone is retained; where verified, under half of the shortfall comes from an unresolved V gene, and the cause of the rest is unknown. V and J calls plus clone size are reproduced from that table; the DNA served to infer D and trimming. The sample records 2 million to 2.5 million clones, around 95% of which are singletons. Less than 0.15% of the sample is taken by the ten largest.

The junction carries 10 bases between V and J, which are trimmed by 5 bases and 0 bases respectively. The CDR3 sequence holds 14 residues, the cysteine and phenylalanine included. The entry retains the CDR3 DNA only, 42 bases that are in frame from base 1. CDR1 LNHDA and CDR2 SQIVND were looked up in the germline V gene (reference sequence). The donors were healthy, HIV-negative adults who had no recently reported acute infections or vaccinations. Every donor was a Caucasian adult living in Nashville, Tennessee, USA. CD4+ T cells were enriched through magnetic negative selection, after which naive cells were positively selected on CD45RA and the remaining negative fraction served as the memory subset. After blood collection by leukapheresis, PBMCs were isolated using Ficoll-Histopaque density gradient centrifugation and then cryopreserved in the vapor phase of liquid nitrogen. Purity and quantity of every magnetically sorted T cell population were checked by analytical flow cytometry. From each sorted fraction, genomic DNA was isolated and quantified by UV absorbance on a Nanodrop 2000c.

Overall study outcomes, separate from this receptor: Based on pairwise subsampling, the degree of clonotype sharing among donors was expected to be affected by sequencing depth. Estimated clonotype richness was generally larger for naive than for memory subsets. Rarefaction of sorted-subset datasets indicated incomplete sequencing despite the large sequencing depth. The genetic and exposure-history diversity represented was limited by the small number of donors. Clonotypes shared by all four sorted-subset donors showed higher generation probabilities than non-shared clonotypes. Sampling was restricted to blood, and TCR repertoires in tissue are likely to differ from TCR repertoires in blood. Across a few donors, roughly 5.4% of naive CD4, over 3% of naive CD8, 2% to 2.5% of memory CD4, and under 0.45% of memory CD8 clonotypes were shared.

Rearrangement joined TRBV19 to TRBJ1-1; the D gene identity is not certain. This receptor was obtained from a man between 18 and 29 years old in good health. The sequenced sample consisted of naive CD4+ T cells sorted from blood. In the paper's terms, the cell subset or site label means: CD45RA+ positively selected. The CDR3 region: CASSPPALNTEAFF. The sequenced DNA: TGTGCCAGTAGTCCCCCGGCCCTGAACACTGAAGCTTTCTTT.